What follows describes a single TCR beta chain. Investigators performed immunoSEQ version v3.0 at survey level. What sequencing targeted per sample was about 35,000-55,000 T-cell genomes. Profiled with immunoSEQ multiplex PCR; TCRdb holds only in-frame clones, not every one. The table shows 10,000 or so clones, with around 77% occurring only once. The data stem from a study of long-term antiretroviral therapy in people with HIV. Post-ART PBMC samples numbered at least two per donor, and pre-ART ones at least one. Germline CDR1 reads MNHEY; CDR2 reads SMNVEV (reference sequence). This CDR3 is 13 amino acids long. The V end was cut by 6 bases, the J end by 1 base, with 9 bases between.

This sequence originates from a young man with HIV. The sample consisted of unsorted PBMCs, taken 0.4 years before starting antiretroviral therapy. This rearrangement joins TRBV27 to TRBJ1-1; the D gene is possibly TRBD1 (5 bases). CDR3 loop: CASRGRGNTEAFF. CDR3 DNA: TGTGCCAGCAGGGGAAGGGGGAACACTGAAGCTTTCTTT.